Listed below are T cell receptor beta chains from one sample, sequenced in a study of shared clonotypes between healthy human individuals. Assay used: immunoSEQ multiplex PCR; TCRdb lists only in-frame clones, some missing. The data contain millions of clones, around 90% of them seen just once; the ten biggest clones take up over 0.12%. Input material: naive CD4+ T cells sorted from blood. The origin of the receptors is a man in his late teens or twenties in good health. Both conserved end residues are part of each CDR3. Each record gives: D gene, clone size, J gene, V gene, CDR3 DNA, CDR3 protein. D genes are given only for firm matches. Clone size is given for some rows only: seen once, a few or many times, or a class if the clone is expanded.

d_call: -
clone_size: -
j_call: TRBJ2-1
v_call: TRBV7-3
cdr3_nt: TGTGCCAGCAGCCCGGGATTCTCCTACAATGAGCAGTTCTTC
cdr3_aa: CASSPGFSYNEQFF

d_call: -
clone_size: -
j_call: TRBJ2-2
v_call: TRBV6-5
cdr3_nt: TGTGCCAGCAGGCGGTCTGTGAACACCGGGGAGCTGTTTTTT
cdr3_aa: CASRRSVNTGELFF

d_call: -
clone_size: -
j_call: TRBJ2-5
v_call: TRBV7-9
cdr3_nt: TGTGCCAGCAGCTTATACGCTGGCAGCGGACAAGAGACCCAGTACTTC
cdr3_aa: CASSLYAGSGQETQYF

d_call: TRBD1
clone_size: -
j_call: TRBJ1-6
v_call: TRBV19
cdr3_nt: TGTGCCAGTAGTCAAGGACAGGGTGATAATTCACCCCTCCACTTT
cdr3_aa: CASSQGQGDNSPLHF

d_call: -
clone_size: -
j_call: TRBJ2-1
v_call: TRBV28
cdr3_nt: TGTGCCAGCAGCCGTCGCTACAATGAGCAGTTCTTC
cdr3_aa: CASSRRYNEQFF

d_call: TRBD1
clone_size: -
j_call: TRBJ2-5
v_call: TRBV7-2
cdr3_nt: TGTGCCAGCAGCTTAACAGGGGACATACAAGAGACCCAGTACTTC
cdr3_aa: CASSLTGDIQETQYF

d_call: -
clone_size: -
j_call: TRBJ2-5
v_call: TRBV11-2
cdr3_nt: TGTGCCAGCACCAATATAGACAGCCAAGAGACCCAGTACTTC
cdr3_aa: CASTNIDSQETQYF

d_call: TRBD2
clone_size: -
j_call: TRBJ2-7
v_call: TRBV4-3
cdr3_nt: TGCGCCAGCAGCCAAGGGGGGGGGACGGGCTCCTACGAGCAGTACTTC
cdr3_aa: CASSQGGGTGSYEQYF

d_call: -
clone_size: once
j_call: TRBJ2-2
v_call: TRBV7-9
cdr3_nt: TGTGCCAGCAGCCTATTTCTCTTTCAGTCCTCGAACACCGGGGAGCTGTTTTTT
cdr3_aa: CASSLFLFQSSNTGELFF

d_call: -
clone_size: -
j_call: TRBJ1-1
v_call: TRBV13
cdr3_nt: TGTGCCAGCAGCGCGGACAGGAACACTGAAGCTTTCTTT
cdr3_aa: CASSADRNTEAFF

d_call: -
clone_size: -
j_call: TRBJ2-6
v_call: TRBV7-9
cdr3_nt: TGTGCCAGCAGCAGGGGCGGCTCTGGGGCCAACGTCCTGACTTTC
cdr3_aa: CASSRGGSGANVLTF

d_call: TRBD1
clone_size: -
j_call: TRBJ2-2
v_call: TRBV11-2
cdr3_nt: TGTGCCAGCAGCCTCAGGGGGACCGGGGAGCTGTTTTTT
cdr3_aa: CASSLRGTGELFF

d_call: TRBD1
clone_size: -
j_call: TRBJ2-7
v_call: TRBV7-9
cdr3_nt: TGTGCCAGCAGCTTCGACAGGGAGTCCTACGAGCAGTACTTC
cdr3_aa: CASSFDRESYEQYF

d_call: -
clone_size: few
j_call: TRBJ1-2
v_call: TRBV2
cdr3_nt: TGTGCCAGCAGTGATGCAGGGGACTATGGCTACACCTTC
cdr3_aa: CASSDAGDYGYTF

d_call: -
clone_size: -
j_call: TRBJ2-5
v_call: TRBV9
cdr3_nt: TGTGCCAGCAGCGCCTCGCAGGGGGGTCAAGAGACCCAGTACTTC
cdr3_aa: CASSASQGGQETQYF

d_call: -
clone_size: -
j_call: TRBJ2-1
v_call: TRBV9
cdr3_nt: TGTGCCAGCAGCCAGGGCCCCGCAAATGAGCAGTTCTTC
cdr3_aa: CASSQGPANEQFF

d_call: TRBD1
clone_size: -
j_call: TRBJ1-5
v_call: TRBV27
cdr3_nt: TGTGCCAGCAGAGGGACAGGTAATCAGCCCCAGCATTTT
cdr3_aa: CASRGTGNQPQHF

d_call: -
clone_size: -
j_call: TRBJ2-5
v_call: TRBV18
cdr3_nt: TGTGCCAGCTCACCAGGGACACCGAGGCGGGAGACCCAGTACTTC
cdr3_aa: CASSPGTPRRETQYF

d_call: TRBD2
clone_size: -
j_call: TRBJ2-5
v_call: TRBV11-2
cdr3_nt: TGTGCCAGCAGCCCCGGACTAGCGCCTCGGCCCCAGTACTTC
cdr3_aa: CASSPGLAPRPQYF

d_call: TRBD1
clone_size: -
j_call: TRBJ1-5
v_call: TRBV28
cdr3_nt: TGTGCCAGCAGTTTAGTGGGACAGGGGAACGGTCAGCCCCAGCATTTT
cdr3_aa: CASSLVGQGNGQPQHF

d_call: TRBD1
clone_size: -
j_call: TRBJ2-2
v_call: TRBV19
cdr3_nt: TGTGCCAGTTCATACAGGGGGCTAGGGACCGGGGAGCTGTTTTTT
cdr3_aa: CASSYRGLGTGELFF

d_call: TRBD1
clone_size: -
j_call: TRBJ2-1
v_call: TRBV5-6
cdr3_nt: TGTGCCAGCAGCCACCGGACAGGGGTGGGGAATGAGCAGTTCTTC
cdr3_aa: CASSHRTGVGNEQFF

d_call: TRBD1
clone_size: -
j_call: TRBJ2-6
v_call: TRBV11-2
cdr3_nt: TGTGCCAGCAGTCCCGACCGGGACAGGGTGGCTGCTGGGGCCAACGTCCTGACTTTC
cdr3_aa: CASSPDRDRVAAGANVLTF

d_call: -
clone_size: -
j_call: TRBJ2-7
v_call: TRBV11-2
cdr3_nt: TGTGCCAGCAGCTTAGTGGGGGGCCCGTACGAGCAGTACTTC
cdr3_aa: CASSLVGGPYEQYF

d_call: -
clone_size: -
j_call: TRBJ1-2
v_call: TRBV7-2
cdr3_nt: TGTGCCAGCAGCCTGCCGGGGGCTGGCTATGGCTACACCTTC
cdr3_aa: CASSLPGAGYGYTF

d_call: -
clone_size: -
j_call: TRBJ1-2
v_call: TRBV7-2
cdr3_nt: TGTGCCAGCAGCTTAGAATCCTACCTTTCGGGGAATGGCTACACCTTC
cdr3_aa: CASSLESYLSGNGYTF

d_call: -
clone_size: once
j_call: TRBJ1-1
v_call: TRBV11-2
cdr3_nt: TGTGCCAGCAGCTTAGGACAGTCCAACACTGAAGCTTTCTTT
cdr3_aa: CASSLGQSNTEAFF

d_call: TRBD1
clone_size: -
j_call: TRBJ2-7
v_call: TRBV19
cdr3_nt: TGTGCCAGTAGGGGAAGACAGGGCTCCTACGAGCAGTACTTC
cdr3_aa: CASRGRQGSYEQYF

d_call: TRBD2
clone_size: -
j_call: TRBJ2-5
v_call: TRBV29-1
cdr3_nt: TGCAGCGTGCTTCTAGCGGGACGGAACCAAGAGACCCAGTACTTC
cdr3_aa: CSVLLAGRNQETQYF

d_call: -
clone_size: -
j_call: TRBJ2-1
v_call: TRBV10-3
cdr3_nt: TGTGCCATCAGTGAGGGGCCTAGCTTCGGTGAGCAGTTCTTC
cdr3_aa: CAISEGPSFGEQFF

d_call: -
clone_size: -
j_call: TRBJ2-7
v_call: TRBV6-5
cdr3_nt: TGTGCCAGCAGTTACTCGACAGAATCCTACGAGCAGTACTTC
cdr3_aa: CASSYSTESYEQYF

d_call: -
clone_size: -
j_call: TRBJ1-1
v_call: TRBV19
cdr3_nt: TGTGCCAGTAGTACCAGGGAAGGCGCTGAAGCTTTCTTT
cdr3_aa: CASSTREGAEAFF

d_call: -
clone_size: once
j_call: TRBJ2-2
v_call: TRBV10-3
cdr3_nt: TGTGCCATCAGTGATAGGACCGGGGAGCTGTTTTTT
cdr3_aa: CAISDRTGELFF

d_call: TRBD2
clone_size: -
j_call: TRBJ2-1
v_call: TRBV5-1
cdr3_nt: TGCGCCAGCAGCCTAGCGGGAGACCGATACAATGAGCAGTTCTTC
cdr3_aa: CASSLAGDRYNEQFF

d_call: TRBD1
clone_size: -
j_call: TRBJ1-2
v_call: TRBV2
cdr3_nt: TGTGCCAGCAGTGACGGGACAGGGTACAACTATGGCTACACCTTC
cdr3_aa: CASSDGTGYNYGYTF

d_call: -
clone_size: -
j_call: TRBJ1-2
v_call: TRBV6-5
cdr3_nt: TGTGCCAGCAGTTACGGGAGGGGACTCGGCTACACCTTC
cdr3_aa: CASSYGRGLGYTF

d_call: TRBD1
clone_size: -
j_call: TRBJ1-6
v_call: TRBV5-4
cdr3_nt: TGTGCCAGCAGCGCCGGACAGGGGGTTTATTCACCCCTCCACTTT
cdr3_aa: CASSAGQGVYSPLHF

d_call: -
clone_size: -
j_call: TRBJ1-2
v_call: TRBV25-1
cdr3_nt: TGTGCCAGCAGTGCCCTGGGACTGGCGGGCTACACCTTC
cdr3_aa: CASSALGLAGYTF

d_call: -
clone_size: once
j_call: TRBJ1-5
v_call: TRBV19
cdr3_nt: TGTGCCAGTGTTCCGGGGGCTGAAGGTCAGCCCCAGCATTTT
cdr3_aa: CASVPGAEGQPQHF

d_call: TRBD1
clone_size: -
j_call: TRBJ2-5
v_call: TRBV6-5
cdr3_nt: TGTGCCAGCAGTCGACAGGGTGGAGAGACCCAGTACTTC
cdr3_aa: CASSRQGGETQYF

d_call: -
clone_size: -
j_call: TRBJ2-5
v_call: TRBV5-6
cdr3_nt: TGTGCCAGCAGCGTGCAGGGTAGGGGGCAAGAGACCCAGTACTTC
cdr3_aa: CASSVQGRGQETQYF

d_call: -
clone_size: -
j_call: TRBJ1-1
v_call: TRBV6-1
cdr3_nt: TGTGCCAGCAGTGTCCTGGAGAACACTGAAGCTTTCTTT
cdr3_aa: CASSVLENTEAFF

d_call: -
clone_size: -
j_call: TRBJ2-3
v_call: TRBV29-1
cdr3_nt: TGCAGCGTTGTAGGCAGGGTGACAGATACGCAGTATTTT
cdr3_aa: CSVVGRVTDTQYF

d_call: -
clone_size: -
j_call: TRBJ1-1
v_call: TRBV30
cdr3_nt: TGTGCCTTGATCGACGGAACGAACACTGAAGCTTTCTTT
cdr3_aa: CALIDGTNTEAFF

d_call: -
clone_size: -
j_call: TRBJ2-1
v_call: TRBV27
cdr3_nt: TGTGCCAGCAGACCAGACAGCTACAATGAGCAGTTCTTC
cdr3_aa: CASRPDSYNEQFF

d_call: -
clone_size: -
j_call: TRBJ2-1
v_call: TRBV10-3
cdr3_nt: TGTGCCATCAGTGGGGCAGAGTCCTACAATGAGCAGTTCTTC
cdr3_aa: CAISGAESYNEQFF

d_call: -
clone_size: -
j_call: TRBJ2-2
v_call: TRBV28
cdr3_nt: TGTGCCAGCATTTCTTTTACGACCGGGGAGCTGTTTTTT
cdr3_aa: CASISFTTGELFF

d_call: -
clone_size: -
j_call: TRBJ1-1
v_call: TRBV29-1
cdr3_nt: TGCAGCGCGAAAAGGGGTCTGGCTGAAGCTTTCTTT
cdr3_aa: CSAKRGLAEAFF

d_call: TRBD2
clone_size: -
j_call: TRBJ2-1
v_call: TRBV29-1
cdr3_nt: TGCAGCGTTGAGGGACTAGCGGACCGAAGCTACAATGAGCAGTTCTTC
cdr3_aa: CSVEGLADRSYNEQFF

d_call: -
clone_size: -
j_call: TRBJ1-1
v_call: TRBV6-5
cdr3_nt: TGTGCCAGTACGACATACGGATTGAACACTGAAGCTTTCTTT
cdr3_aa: CASTTYGLNTEAFF

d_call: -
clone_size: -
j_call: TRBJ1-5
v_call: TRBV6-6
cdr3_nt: TGTGCCAGCAGCCAACAAGTTGGTCAGCCCCAGCATTTT
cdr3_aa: CASSQQVGQPQHF

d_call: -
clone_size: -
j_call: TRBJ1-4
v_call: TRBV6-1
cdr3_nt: TGTGCCAGCAGTCCCCAGGGAGTTGAAAAACTGTTTTTT
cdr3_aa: CASSPQGVEKLFF

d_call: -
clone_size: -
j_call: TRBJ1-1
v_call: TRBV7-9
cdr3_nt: TGTGCCAGCAGCTTAGATCAGGGGCAGAACACTGAAGCTTTCTTT
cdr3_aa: CASSLDQGQNTEAFF

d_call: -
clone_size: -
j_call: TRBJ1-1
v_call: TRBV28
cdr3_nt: TGTGCCAGCAGTTTTTCCGGGTTGGGGAACACTGAAGCTTTCTTT
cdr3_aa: CASSFSGLGNTEAFF

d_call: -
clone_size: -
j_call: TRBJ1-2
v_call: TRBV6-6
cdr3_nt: TGTGCCAGCAGTTCGCAGGGCTCTGACTATGGCTACACCTTC
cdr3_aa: CASSSQGSDYGYTF